The 9 T cell receptor beta chains presented below share a single source sample, sequenced in a study of blood T cell repertoires in COVID-19. Profiling relied on immunoSEQ multiplex PCR, and the TCRdb table lists in-frame clones only, not all of them. The sample carries approximately 380,000 clones, about 89% recorded once. The sequenced sample was PBMCs or T cells enriched from blood (not recorded which). The source of these receptors is a woman aged 35 to 49 who had been exposed to COVID-19.

The CDR3 sequence is CASSNREASGGFEFF. The CDR3 DNA sequence: TGTGCCAGCAGCAACAGGGAGGCTAGCGGGGGGTTCGAGTTCTTC. J is TRBJ2-1 and V is TRBV21-1; the DNA was not used to check the table's D call, TRBD2. TRBV21-1 corresponds to a pseudogene. The CDR3 runs 15 residues.

This chain joins TRBV13 and TRBJ1-1; D gene unclear. V was shortened by 5 bases and J by 5 bases, with 12 bases between the two germline ends. The CDR3 totals 13 residues. Germline V lookup: CDR1 PRHDT, CDR2 FYEKMQ (reference sequence). The CDR3: CASSRTGRTEAFF. The CDR3, as DNA: TGTGCCAGCAGCCGCACGGGTCGGACTGAAGCTTTCTTT.

This sequence joins TRBV13 and TRBJ2-7, with D maybe TRBD1 (5 bases). The V gene's germline CDR1 is PRHDT and CDR2 FYEKMQ (reference sequence). V lost 4 bases, J lost 2 bases, and 15 bases lay in between. The CDR3 is made up of 15 amino acids. CDR3 DNA: TGTGCCAGCAGCTCGACCGACAGCACCCCCTACGAGCAGTACTTC. This sequence encodes CASSSTDSTPYEQYF.

The J gene is TRBJ1-1, the V gene TRBV10-3, with TRBD1 matching over 8 bases. This CDR3 is 17 amino acids long. Germline V CDR1 and CDR2: ENHRY, SYGVKD. With V trimmed by 2 bases and J by 3 bases, 11 bases remained unmatched. Written as DNA, the CDR3 is TGTGCCATCAGTGAGAACTTCGGGCAGGGGGCAGACACTGAAGCTTTCTTT. It translates to CAISENFGQGADTEAFF.

This chain uses TRBV20-1 with TRBJ2-1, with 9 positions matching TRBD2. Germline V gene sequence: CDR1 DFQATT, CDR2 SNEGSKA (reference sequence). J was trimmed by 7 bases and V by 3 bases; bases with no gene match: 16. The CDR3 length is 17 residues. This CDR3 reads CSASNLLAAGGPNEQFF. The CDR3 DNA sequence: TGCAGTGCTAGTAATCTATTAGCCGCGGGAGGGCCTAATGAGCAGTTCTTC.

The chain employs TRBV7-9 and TRBJ1-1; 10 nucleotides line up with TRBD1. Per the germline V gene, CDR1 is SEHNR and CDR2 is FQNEAQ (reference sequence). The CDR3 totals 15 residues. J was trimmed by 3 bases and V by 5 bases; bases with no gene match: 6. CDR3 in DNA: TGTGCCAGCAGCGGCGGGGACAGGGGCTACACTGAAGCTTTCTTT. It is translated as CASSGGDRGYTEAFF.

The rearrangement links TRBV25-1 to TRBJ2-2; perhaps TRBD1 as D (5 bases). This CDR3 is built from 16 residues. Trimming pared 3 bases from V and 2 bases from J, leaving 13 bases between. The germline CDR1 and CDR2 sequences are MGHDK and SYGVNS. Written as DNA, the CDR3 is TGTGCCAGCAGTGATGAGGCAGGGTTTAACACCGGGGAGCTGTTTTTT. Translation: CASSDEAGFNTGELFF. The full variable domain, completed using reference TRBV25-1 and TRBJ2-2, is EADIYQTPRYLVIGTGKKITLECSQTMGHDKMYWYQQDPGMELHLIHYSYGVNSTEKGDLSSESTVSRIRTEHFPLTLESARPSHTSQYLCASSDEAGFNTGELFFGEGSRLTVL.

J is TRBJ1-2 and V is TRBV3-1 (or the pseudogene TRBV3-2); possibly TRBD1 for D (5 bases). Trimming left V 1 base short and J 12 bases short, with 21 bases between. CDR3 length: 15 residues. Per germline, CDR1 LGHDT and CDR2 YNNKEL (reference sequence). The chain's CDR3 is CASSQARGRGGLHTF. The CDR3 DNA is TGTGCCAGCAGCCAAGCCCGGGGAAGGGGAGGCTTGCACACCTTC.

This clone was counted once. The chain has TRBV23-1 and TRBJ2-7, with D perhaps TRBD1 (6 bases). TRBV23-1 has ORF status, its function being uncertain. This CDR3 is built from 13 residues. With 7 bases removed from V and 7 bases from J, the gap between germline ends came to 17 bases. The CDR3 nucleotides are TGCGCCAGCACCCCACGGGGCAGGGGAGAGCAGTACTTC. Translating gives CASTPRGRGEQYF.